The TCR beta chain under discussion was sequenced for a study of regulatory T cells in long-lasting Graves disease. This clonotype was recorded many times. Construction of TCR beta libraries relied on iRepertoire HTBI primers and on Arm-PCR targeting CDR3 regions. In the authors' methods: Across the samples, identification revealed around 65 TRBV and 13 to 15 TRBJ segments. A single record per CDR3 protein comes from TCRdb applying MiXCR to the multiplex PCR reads. Clone size and V and J calls follow TCRdb, not the original study. The profile shows a few hundred thousand distinct CDR3 sequences, around 15% of them singletons. After removal of 6 bases from V and 5 bases from J, the junction contained 6 bases not matched to a gene. CDR3 length: 14 amino acids. The sample's time point: newly diagnosed GD, antithyroid drugs for less than 3 months. Extracted RNA from PBMCs served as the source of the TCR library.

This same sample was also taken into another study, of T cells in Graves' hyperthyroidism and ophthalmopathy.

The chain carries TRBV12-3 or TRBV12-4 and TRBJ2-5; TRBD2 matches at 10 bases. The receptor's source is a man aged 40-55 years with Graves disease. The sequences come from peripheral blood mononuclear cells (PBMCs), collected at new diagnosis, from a patient treated with antithyroid drugs. Here the CDR3 DNA reads TGTGCCAGCAGGCAAGGGACTAGCGTCGAGACCCAGTACTTC. It specifies CASRQGTSVETQYF.